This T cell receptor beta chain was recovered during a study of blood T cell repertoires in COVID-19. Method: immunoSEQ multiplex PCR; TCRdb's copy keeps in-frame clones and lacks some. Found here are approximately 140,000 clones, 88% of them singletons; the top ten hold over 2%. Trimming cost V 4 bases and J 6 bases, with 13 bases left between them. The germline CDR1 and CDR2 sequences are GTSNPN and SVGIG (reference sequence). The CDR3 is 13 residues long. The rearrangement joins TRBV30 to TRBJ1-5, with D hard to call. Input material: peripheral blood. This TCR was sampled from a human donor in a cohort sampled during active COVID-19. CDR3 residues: CAWTRGAGQPQHF. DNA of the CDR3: TGTGCCTGGACTCGAGGAGCGGGTCAGCCCCAGCATTTT.